Below are 24 T cell receptor beta chains sequenced from a single sample in a study of blood T cell repertoires in COVID-19. Repertoires were generated with immunoSEQ multiplex PCR, while TCRdb's copy carries only in-frame clones and drops some. The sample has 120,000 or so clones; around nine tenths are singletons. The sample taken for sequencing was peripheral blood. These receptors originate from a woman aged 50 to 60 with acute or convalescent COVID-19.

The chain combines TRBV7-7 with TRBJ2-5, with 11 bases matching TRBD1. Germline CDR1 is SSHAT and CDR2 is FNYEAQ (reference sequence). The CDR3 contains 15 residues. J gave up 5 bases and V 1 base, and 3 bases lay outside the gene matches. CDR3 coding DNA: TGTGCCAGCAGCTTAGGGACAGGGGGCCAGGAGACCCAGTACTTC. It specifies CASSLGTGGQETQYF.

This chain connects TRBV29-1 to TRBJ2-3; D might be TRBD1 (6 bases). Trimming removed 6 bases at V and 3 bases at J, with 13 bases between. The CDR3 is made up of 13 amino acids. The germline CDR1 and CDR2 sequences are SQVTM and ANQGSEA. The CDR3 coding sequence is TGCAGCGTGACAGGTGGGGGAACAGATACGCAGTATTTT. Residues: CSVTGGGTDTQYF.

This clone was recorded only once. The chain recombines TRBV12-5 with TRBJ2-5; 7 nucleotides agree with TRBD1. Unmatched junction bases numbered 13, after V lost 5 bases and J lost 4 bases. The CDR3 loop spans 16 amino acids. The V gene's germline CDR1 is LGHNT and CDR2 FRNRAP. Here the CDR3 reads CASGTSTGTAGETQYF. As DNA, the CDR3 is TGTGCTAGTGGTACGAGTACCGGGACAGCAGGAGAGACCCAGTACTTC.

This clone was counted once. Here the CDR3 reads CASSLDQGAGNIQYF. As DNA, the CDR3 is TGCGCCAGCAGCTTGGATCAGGGGGCCGGAAACATTCAGTACTTC. The rearrangement joins TRBV5-1 to TRBJ2-4, with 8 positions matching TRBD1. This CDR3 comprises 15 residues. Looked up from germline, CDR1 is SGHRS and CDR2 is YFSETQ. V gave up 0 bases and J gave up 6 bases; unmatched junction bases: 5.

The V and J genes are TRBV18 and TRBJ2-7; possibly TRBD2 for D (6 bases). V was pared by 3 bases and J by 0 bases, with 9 bases between. This CDR3 contains 14 residues. In germline, CDR1 is KGHSH, CDR2 LQKENI. The chain's CDR3 is CASSPGTYSYEQYF. CDR3 nucleotides: TGTGCCAGCTCACCCGGGACTTACTCCTACGAGCAGTACTTC. Full variable domain (missing parts from reference TRBV18 and TRBJ2-7): NAGVMQNPRHLVRRRGQEARLRCSPMKGHSHVYWYRQLPEEGLKFMVYLQKENIIDESGMPKERFSAEFPKEGPSILRIQQVVRGDSAAYFCASSPGTYSYEQYFGPGTRLTVT.

CDR3 sequence: CSVIRTGQMGTGELFF. CDR3 DNA: TGCAGCGTCATACGGACAGGCCAAATGGGCACCGGGGAGCTGTTTTTT. The chain couples TRBV29-1 to TRBJ2-2; 7 bases align to TRBD1. Germline V gene data show CDR1 as SQVTM and CDR2 as ANQGSEA. This CDR3 comprises 16 residues. J gave up 4 bases and V 6 bases, and 14 bases lay outside the gene matches.

This chain joins TRBV15 and TRBJ2-5; D is uncertain. The CDR3 loop spans 15 amino acids. Germline V lookup: CDR1 LNHNV, CDR2 YYDKDF (reference sequence). The V gene lost 0 bases and the J gene lost 4 bases, with 12 bases spanning the gap. The CDR3 nucleotides read TGTGCCACCAGCAGAGATCTTGGTAGTTTAGAGACCCAGTACTTC. It specifies CATSRDLGSLETQYF.

This clone has a handful of counts. The chain has TRBV7-9 and TRBJ2-1; D perhaps matches TRBD1 (7 bases). The CDR3 has 14 residues. Per germline, CDR1 SEHNR and CDR2 FQNEAQ (reference sequence). With 7 bases removed from V and 2 bases from J, the gap between germline ends came to 12 bases. The DNA for the CDR3 is TGTGCCAGCACCAGGGGGGAAACCTACAATGAGCAGTTCTTC. Residues: CASTRGETYNEQFF.

V and J are TRBV5-4 and TRBJ2-1; 13 bases are shared with TRBD2. CDR3 length: 16 amino acids. The junction had 7 bases not matched to a gene; V was cut back by 3 bases and J by 7 bases. Germline CDR1 reads SGHNT; CDR2 reads YYREEE (reference sequence). Here the CDR3 reads CASSSGLAGTTNEQFF. The CDR3 bases are TGTGCCAGCAGCTCGGGACTAGCGGGAACCACAAATGAGCAGTTCTTC.

The rearrangement joins TRBV19 to TRBJ2-1; TRBD1 might be the D (6 bases). From germline, CDR1 is LNHDA and CDR2 SQIVND (reference sequence). Trimming took 4 bases from V and 5 from J, leaving 15 bases between them. This CDR3 has 15 residues. The CDR3 loop is CASSTRQAWDNEQFF. DNA for the CDR3: TGTGCCAGTAGTACGCGACAGGCTTGGGACAATGAGCAGTTCTTC.

The chain carries TRBV21-1 and TRBJ2-6; the table's TRBD2 call for D was not verified on the DNA. TRBV21-1 counts as a pseudogene. The CDR3 runs to 20 residues. CDR3 in DNA: TGTGCCAGCAGCAACTATGGCGCGGTCGTTTACCCGACTGGGGCCAACGTCCTGACTTTC. Translated, it gives CASSNYGAVVYPTGANVLTF.

V usage is TRBV2 and J usage is TRBJ2-5; 12 bases match TRBD2. The germline gives CDR1 SNHLY, CDR2 FYNNEI. The CDR3 spans 17 residues. J gave up 4 bases and V 0 bases, and 6 bases lay outside the gene matches. The CDR3 nucleotides read TGTGCCAGCAGTGAAGCGCTTCTAGCGGGAGGGCGAGAGACCCAGTACTTC. Protein: CASSEALLAGGRETQYF.

The rearrangement uses TRBV11-1 and TRBJ2-1; 9 nucleotides match TRBD2. This CDR3 has 14 amino acids. Per the germline V gene, CDR1 is SGHAT and CDR2 is FQDESV (reference sequence). Trimming removed 4 bases from V and 6 bases from J; junction bases left unmatched: 4. The CDR3 is CASSSWTSANEQFF. The CDR3 nucleotides read TGTGCCAGCAGCTCTTGGACTAGCGCCAATGAGCAGTTCTTC.

The V gene is TRBV19, the J gene TRBJ2-5; D ambiguous. CDR3 length: 16 residues. The V and J ends lost 6 bases and 7 bases respectively, with 24 bases between them. Germline CDR1 LNHDA, CDR2 SQIVND (reference sequence). The CDR3 nucleotides are TGTGCCAGTAGCTTTACCCAAGCAGGCCTGAGTGGGACCCAGTACTTC. Translated, it gives CASSFTQAGLSGTQYF.

This clone was seen just once. The chain links TRBV5-4 to TRBJ2-1; 9 bases align to TRBD2. Unmatched junction bases numbered 13, after V lost 5 bases and J lost 1 base. CDR1 SGHNT and CDR2 YYREEE come from the germline V gene (reference sequence). The CDR3 contains 18 residues. The CDR3 sequence is CASSDPGVAGVSYNEQFF. The CDR3 bases are TGTGCCAGCAGTGATCCGGGGGTAGCGGGAGTGTCCTACAATGAGCAGTTCTTC.

This clone appeared once. The chain's CDR3 is CASSPTGEGTEAFF. CDR3 DNA sequence: TGTGCCAGCAGTCCGACAGGGGAGGGCACTGAAGCTTTCTTT. The chain combines TRBV28 with TRBJ1-1, with TRBD1 identical over 8 bases. From germline, CDR1 is MDHEN and CDR2 SYDVKM. The trim removed 5 bases at V and 4 bases at J, leaving 6 bases unmatched. This CDR3 has 14 residues.

The V and J genes are TRBV11-3 and TRBJ2-2, with D perhaps matching TRBD1 (6 bases). Germline V gives CDR1 SGHNT, CDR2 YENEEA. The germline V and J ends were trimmed by 5 bases and 6 bases, with 16 bases remaining between them. The CDR3 has 15 amino acids. The CDR3 reads CASSPQGQRPGELFF. The CDR3 nucleotides read TGTGCCAGCAGCCCCCAGGGACAACGGCCCGGGGAGCTGTTTTTT.

This chain uses TRBV7-8 with TRBJ2-4, with D maybe TRBD2 (7 bases). Trimming shortened V by 5 bases and J by 1 base, and 27 bases separated the two germline ends. The germline CDR1 and CDR2 sequences are SGHVS and FQNEAQ. The CDR3 loop spans 20 amino acids. CDR3 sequence reads: CASSTLSGGGRGGAKNIQYF. The CDR3 DNA sequence: TGTGCCAGCAGCACTTTATCCGGGGGCGGGAGAGGGGGTGCCAAAAACATTCAGTACTTC.

The rearrangement links TRBV6-6 to TRBJ2-5, with TRBD2 matching over 7 bases. Germline V CDR1 and CDR2: MNHNY, SVGAGI (reference sequence). Unmatched junction bases numbered 1, after V lost 2 bases and J lost 1 base. CDR3 length: 14 residues. CDR3 amino acids: CASSYGGVQETQYF. For the CDR3, the DNA is TGTGCCAGCAGTTACGGGGGGGTCCAAGAGACCCAGTACTTC.

Written as DNA, the CDR3 is TGCGCCAGCAGCATAGGGGGTAGAGTGACCCAGTACTTC. Amino acid sequence: CASSIGGRVTQYF. The chain carries TRBV5-1 and TRBJ2-5; weak D call: TRBD1 (6 bases). This CDR3 spans 13 amino acids. The germline gives CDR1 SGHRS, CDR2 YFSETQ. V was clipped by 4 bases and J by 7 bases, with 14 bases between them.

V gene TRBV12-3 or TRBV12-4 combines with J gene TRBJ1-4, with no clear D. This CDR3 contains 13 residues. Trimming shortened V by 7 bases and J by 8 bases, and 14 bases separated the two germline ends. This chain's CDR3 is CASTRGRKEKLFF. CDR3 DNA: TGTGCCAGCACCCGCGGGCGGAAGGAAAAACTGTTTTTT.

This rearrangement joins TRBV28 to TRBJ2-5, with 12 bases identical to TRBD2. The germline V gene encodes CDR1 MDHEN and CDR2 SYDVKM. This CDR3 is 14 amino acids long. V was clipped by 8 bases and J by 3 bases; unmatched bases: 4. CDR3 protein: CASGRLAGEETQYF. The CDR3 DNA sequence: TGTGCCAGCGGACGACTAGCGGGAGAAGAGACCCAGTACTTC.

Turning to this clone: Additional DNA sequences in this sample encode the identical CDR3. V is TRBV10-3 and J is TRBJ2-2, with 10 bases aligning to TRBD1. The germline V gene has CDR1 ENHRY and CDR2 SYGVKD. The CDR3 covers 14 residues. The V and J ends lost 8 bases and 1 base, in that order; junction bases with no gene match: 1. The CDR3 loop is CAIGTGENTGELFF. CDR3 sequence (DNA): TGTGCCATCGGGACAGGGGAGAACACCGGGGAGCTGTTTTTT.

V is TRBV10-3 and J is TRBJ1-1; 9 bases match TRBD1. This CDR3 comprises 13 residues. CDR1 and CDR2 from the germline V gene are ENHRY and SYGVKD. J gave up 10 bases and V 6 bases, and 9 bases lay outside the gene matches. The CDR3 spells CAIRPDRGEGAFF. The CDR3 region has the DNA TGTGCCATCAGACCCGACAGGGGGGAGGGAGCTTTCTTT.